This T cell receptor beta chain was profiled in a study of control samples from healthy donors and cancer patients. Measured with immunoSEQ multiplex PCR; TCRdb has only the in-frame clones, and not every one. The sample lists about 49,000 clones; just over 90% were seen once. CDR1 is SGHDT and CDR2 is YYEEEE in the germline V gene. With 0 bases removed from V and 6 bases from J, the gap between germline ends came to 13 bases. The CDR3 is made up of 15 amino acids. The sequence was collected from a man under 40 with colorectal cancer. The V call is TRBV5-6, the J call TRBJ2-1; a possible D gene is TRBD1 (5 bases). The sample taken for sequencing was PBMCs. This CDR3 reads CASSLESRVCNEQFF. DNA of the CDR3: TGTGCCAGCAGCTTGGAATCCAGGGTATGCAATGAGCAGTTCTTC.